The 29 T cell receptor beta chains presented below share a single source sample, sequenced in a study of T cells after somatic rescue of genetic block. The protocol was immunoSEQ multiplex PCR, while the TCRdb copy is restricted to in-frame clones and leaves out a portion. The table records some 74,000 clones, approximately 90% of them present only once. What was sequenced was peripheral blood mononuclear cells (PBMCs). These TCRs come from a man younger than 40.

This sequence joins TRBV28 and TRBJ2-7; D not certain. This CDR3 is 11 amino acids long. Trimming stripped 7 bases from V and 2 bases from J, with 6 bases between. Germline assignment: CDR1 MDHEN and CDR2 SYDVKM. The CDR3 region has the DNA TGTGCCAGCAATAGGCCCTACGAGCAGTACTTC. Its protein product is CASNRPYEQYF.

The V and J genes are TRBV10-3 and TRBJ1-5; D not certain. Per germline, CDR1 ENHRY and CDR2 SYGVKD. Trimming took 2 bases from V and 7 from J, leaving 12 bases between them. The CDR3 length is 14 residues. CDR3 nucleotide sequence: TGTGCCATCAGTGAGAACATGCGGGGACAGCCCCAGCATTTT. This translates into CAISENMRGQPQHF.

The genes are TRBV11-2 and TRBJ2-1, with D possibly being TRBD1 (6 bases). The CDR3 is 18 residues long. Trimming took 1 base from V and 7 from J, leaving 23 bases between them. Germline CDR1 SGHAT, CDR2 FQNNGV. The chain's CDR3 is CASSLVFRTARTSNEQFF. CDR3 bases: TGTGCCAGCAGCTTAGTCTTTCGGACAGCCCGTACCAGTAATGAGCAGTTCTTC.

This clone was recorded once. The genes are TRBV7-3 and TRBJ1-1; 11 bases match TRBD1. The CDR3 extends over 16 amino acids. Per the germline V gene, CDR1 is SGHTA and CDR2 is FQGTGA. V lost 5 bases to trimming and J lost 0 bases; unmatched junction nucleotides: 5. CDR3 residues: CASSPRDRGLNTEAFF. Written as DNA, the CDR3 is TGTGCCAGCAGCCCCAGGGACAGGGGGTTGAACACTGAAGCTTTCTTT.

This clone has just a few counts. This sequence joins TRBV5-5 and TRBJ1-1; TRBD1 matches 8 bases. The V and J ends lost 0 bases and 4 bases, in that order; junction bases with no gene match: 5. The CDR3 spans 15 residues. Germline V gene sequence: CDR1 SGHKS, CDR2 YYEKEE (reference sequence). The CDR3 DNA follows: TGTGCCAGCAGCTTGGCCGGGACAGGCGTCACTGAAGCTTTCTTT. Translated, it gives CASSLAGTGVTEAFF.

This chain connects TRBV2 to TRBJ2-5; the match to TRBD1 covers 9 bases. The better agreement between TRBJ2-7 and the DNA end casts doubt on the J call. There are 12 residues in the CDR3. CDR1 and CDR2 from the germline V gene are SNHLY and FYNNEI. CDR3 in DNA: TGTGCCAAGGGCGGACAGGGGAACGAGCAGTACTTC. The encoded protein is CAKGGQGNEQYF.

Details on this clone: Its ends do not fully match the called genes, so a read error is possible. The gene calls are TRBV19 and TRBJ2-5; D might be TRBD1 (5 bases). This CDR3 spans 14 amino acids. Germline V gene data show CDR1 as LNHDA and CDR2 as SQIVND (reference sequence). In DNA, the CDR3 is TGTGCCAGCAGTATGGTGACAGATCAAGAGACCCAGTACTTC. Amino acids: CASSMVTDQETQYF.

J is TRBJ2-7 and V is TRBV7-8, with D perhaps given as TRBD1 or TRBD2 (5 bases each). CDR3 size: 12 residues. Trimming cost V 5 bases and J 6 bases, with 11 bases left between them. Germline CDR1 and CDR2: SGHVS and FQNEAQ. The CDR3 DNA sequence: TGTGCCAGCAGCCAAGAGGGGCTCGAGCAGTACTTC. This codes for CASSQEGLEQYF.

CDR3 sequence reads: CASSQEALGGYEQYF. The CDR3 DNA reads as TGCGCCAGCAGCCAAGAAGCATTAGGGGGCTACGAGCAGTACTTC. This chain uses TRBV4-1 with TRBJ2-7, with TRBD1 as a possible D gene (6 bases). The CDR3 consists of 15 residues. From germline, CDR1 is MGHRA and CDR2 YSYEKL. V lost 0 bases to trimming and J lost 3 bases, with 12 bases between them.

This chain links TRBV7-2 with TRBJ2-7; no clear D. The CDR3 spans 11 residues. Germline CDR1 SGHTA, CDR2 FQGNSA. Trimming took 5 bases from V and 11 from J, leaving 13 bases between them. CDR3 coding DNA: TGTGCCAGCAGCAACCGGGTTCACGAGTACTTC. Encoded protein: CASSNRVHEYF. The complete variable domain, with remaining parts taken from reference TRBV7-2 and TRBJ2-7, reads GAGVSQSPSNKVTEKGKDVELRCDPISGHTALYWYRQSLGQGLEFLIYFQGNSAPDKSGLPSDRFSAERTGGSVSTLTIQRTQQEDSAVYLCASSNRVHEYFGPGTRLTVT.

This CDR3 reads CASSAGTRSYGYTF. The CDR3 DNA reads as TGTGCCAGCAGCGCCGGGACCCGGTCTTATGGCTACACCTTC. The V call is TRBV7-9, the J call TRBJ1-2, with D perhaps TRBD1 (5 bases). Per the germline V gene, CDR1 is SEHNR and CDR2 is FQNEAQ (reference sequence). Trimming pared 5 bases from V and 5 bases from J, leaving 15 bases between. This CDR3 has 14 residues.

The rearrangement links TRBV6-1 to TRBJ2-7; 9 bases are shared with TRBD2. The germline gives CDR1 MNHNS, CDR2 SASEGT. This CDR3 contains 15 residues. V gave up 8 bases and J gave up 3 bases; unmatched junction bases: 11. CDR3 in DNA: TGTGCCAGCCGGAAGGAGATTAGCGGGAGCTACGAGCAGTACTTC. Its protein is CASRKEISGSYEQYF.

The chain recombines TRBV7-9 with TRBJ2-1, with no clear D. The CDR3 is 12 residues long. V was shortened by 7 bases and J by 4 bases, with 8 bases between the two germline ends. The germline V gene encodes CDR1 SEHNR and CDR2 FQNEAQ (reference sequence). The CDR3 protein is CASKNGYNEQFF. CDR3 DNA: TGTGCCAGCAAAAACGGATACAATGAGCAGTTCTTC.

The DNA for the CDR3 is TGCAGCGTTGTACTAGCGCTCACAGATACGCAGTATTTT. This gives the protein CSVVLALTDTQYF. This chain joins TRBV29-1 and TRBJ2-3; 7 nucleotides line up with TRBD2. The CDR3 totals 13 residues. V was pared by 4 bases and J by 2 bases, with 3 bases of the junction left unmatched. Germline V gives CDR1 SQVTM, CDR2 ANQGSEA.

The chain employs TRBV18 and TRBJ2-7, with D possibly called TRBD1 or TRBD2 (5 bases each). The V gene's germline CDR1 is KGHSH and CDR2 LQKENI. This CDR3 region has 15 residues. The V end lost 3 bases, the J end lost 1 base, and 13 bases lay between the germline ends. The CDR3 loop is CASSPGTARSYEQYF. The CDR3 nucleotides are TGTGCCAGCTCACCTGGGACGGCCAGGTCCTACGAGCAGTACTTC.

This chain links TRBV11-2 with TRBJ2-1, with D perhaps TRBD2 (5 bases). V was clipped by 0 bases and J by 9 bases, with 9 bases between them. Germline V lookup: CDR1 SGHAT, CDR2 FQNNGV. The length of the CDR3 is 13 residues. Written as DNA, the CDR3 is TGTGCCAGCAGCTTAGATCTAGCTGCTGAGCAGTTCTTC. This sequence encodes CASSLDLAAEQFF.

A single count supports this clone. This chain connects TRBV29-1 to TRBJ2-5; 9 positions agree with TRBD2. From germline, CDR1 is SQVTM and CDR2 ANQGSEA. The CDR3 runs to 14 residues. J was trimmed by 4 bases and V by 5 bases; bases with no gene match: 8. The chain's CDR3 is CSVMTSGLRETQYF. The DNA for the CDR3 is TGCAGCGTTATGACTAGCGGCCTCAGAGAGACCCAGTACTTC.

The V and J genes are TRBV13 and TRBJ2-7, with 7 bases aligning to TRBD1. Trimming took 3 bases from V and 0 from J; bases not matched to a gene: 2. CDR3 length: 14 residues. CDR1 and CDR2 from the germline V gene are PRHDT and FYEKMQ (reference sequence). The CDR3 region is CASSFRDSSYEQYF. DNA of the CDR3: TGTGCCAGCAGCTTCCGGGACAGCTCCTACGAGCAGTACTTC.

The J gene is TRBJ1-2, the V gene TRBV11-2, with TRBD1 as a possible D gene (5 bases). CDR3 length: 14 residues. Germline CDR1 reads SGHAT; CDR2 reads FQNNGV. V was pared by 0 bases and J by 4 bases, with 9 bases between. The CDR3 DNA reads as TGTGCCAGCAGCTTAGATCCAGGGCCCTATGGCTACACCTTC. Translated, it gives CASSLDPGPYGYTF.

The chain links TRBV6-5 to TRBJ2-2; no clear D. Germline CDR1 is MNHEY and CDR2 is SVGAGI. Between the trimmed V and J ends, which lost 2 bases and 5 bases, there was a span of 9 bases. This CDR3 comprises 14 residues. The CDR3: CASSYGVGTGELFF. CDR3 DNA sequence: TGTGCCAGCAGTTACGGGGTCGGGACCGGGGAGCTGTTTTTT.

The chain combines TRBV7-9 with TRBJ2-1, with a weak D call TRBD2 (5 bases). Trimming stripped 3 bases from V and 0 bases from J, with 18 bases between. Germline V lookup: CDR1 SEHNR, CDR2 FQNEAQ (reference sequence). The CDR3 spans 18 residues. The chain's CDR3 is CASSFKGSAILSYNEQFF. The CDR3 coding sequence is TGTGCCAGCAGCTTCAAGGGTAGCGCCATACTCTCCTACAATGAGCAGTTCTTC.

This clone was seen once. V usage is TRBV7-3 and J usage is TRBJ2-1, with 9 bases identical to TRBD1. Germline CDR1 is SGHTA and CDR2 is FQGTGA. There are 13 residues in the CDR3. Germline trimming cut 5 bases from V and 9 bases from J; bases unmatched to any gene: 5. The CDR3 DNA is TGTGCCAGCAGCGAACAGGGGGCGAGTGAGCAGTTCTTC. Translating it yields CASSEQGASEQFF.

In its sample, this clone was seen once. This rearrangement joins TRBV9 to TRBJ2-5; TRBD2 matches 10 bases. This CDR3 spans 16 amino acids. CDR1 is SGDLS and CDR2 is YYNGEE in the germline V gene. V shed 0 bases, J shed 1 base, and the junction held 3 bases outside the gene matches. CDR3 region: CASSVGASGGQETQYF. CDR3 DNA: TGTGCCAGCAGCGTAGGTGCTAGCGGGGGCCAAGAGACCCAGTACTTC.

The chain employs TRBV2 and TRBJ2-3, with 11 bases aligning to TRBD2. Germline V gene sequence: CDR1 SNHLY, CDR2 FYNNEI. The CDR3 contains 15 residues. J was trimmed by 4 bases and V by 6 bases; bases with no gene match: 6. The CDR3 bases are TGTGCCAGCAGGCCGACTAGCGGGAAGTCAGATACGCAGTATTTT. Amino acid sequence: CASRPTSGKSDTQYF.

The chain joins TRBV21-1 to TRBJ1-6; TRBD1, the table's D call, was not compared with the DNA. TRBV21-1 is marked as a pseudogene. This CDR3 is built from 14 residues. CDR3 nucleotide sequence: TGTGCCAGCATCTTAAGGGGAACAGACCCACCCCTCCACTTT. It codes for CASILRGTDPPLHF.

The rearrangement joins TRBV21-1 to TRBJ1-3. TRBV21-1 is assigned pseudogene status. The CDR3 totals 14 residues. The CDR3 spells CASSPWTPGNTIYF. CDR3 nucleotide sequence: TGTGCCAGCAGCCCCTGGACGCCTGGAAACACCATATATTTT.

This clone was found a few times. The rearrangement joins TRBV7-2 to TRBJ2-5; D not certain. Trimming stripped 5 bases from V and 5 bases from J, with 15 bases between. Germline lookup yields CDR1 SGHTA and CDR2 FQGNSA. The CDR3 is made up of 14 amino acids. CDR3 residues: CASSPAGLSETQYF. The CDR3 DNA follows: TGTGCCAGCAGCCCCGCCGGGTTGTCGGAGACCCAGTACTTC.

CDR3 sequence (DNA): TGCGCCAGCAGCTTATACCCCACTAGCGGGAGCACAGATACGCAGTATTTT. Amino acids: CASSLYPTSGSTDTQYF. This chain joins TRBV5-1 and TRBJ2-3, with 9 bases matching TRBD2. The germline V gene encodes CDR1 SGHRS and CDR2 YFSETQ. The CDR3 has 17 amino acids. Losses at the gene ends were 2 bases for V and 0 bases for J; bases not matched to a gene: 7.

The chain combines TRBV6-6 with TRBJ2-3; maybe TRBD1 (6 bases). The V end was cut by 5 bases, the J end by 4 bases, with 10 bases between. CDR3 length: 13 amino acids. Germline CDR1 is MNHNY and CDR2 is SVGAGI (reference sequence). CDR3 in amino acids: CASSRGYSDTQYF. The CDR3 region has the DNA TGTGCCAGCAGTAGGGGGTACTCAGATACGCAGTATTTT.